These 22 T cell receptor beta chains share one sample of origin, sequenced in a study of OX40 agonist ivuxolimab in advanced cancers. Using immunoSEQ multiplex PCR, the repertoire was profiled, and TCRdb retains in-frame clones only, with some absent. The sample carries tens of thousands of clones, about 89% recorded once. The sample was CD4+ or CD8+ T cells sorted from blood, taken in a trial of the OX40 agonist ivuxolimab. These receptor sequences come from an adult with an advanced solid tumor such as melanoma, head and neck, liver or kidney cancer.

CDR3 protein: CASSVLGLHTDTQYF. The CDR3 coding sequence is TGTGCCAGCAGTGTCTTGGGACTTCACACAGATACGCAGTATTTT. The chain couples TRBV2 to TRBJ2-3, with D possibly TRBD2 on 6 matching bases. Germline V gene data show CDR1 as SNHLY and CDR2 as FYNNEI. CDR3 length equals 15 residues. V was trimmed by 4 bases and J by 2 bases, leaving 13 bases between them.

This clone was found a few times. The chain combines TRBV5-1 with TRBJ2-7; D not resolved. This CDR3 is built from 13 residues. The ends were cut back, 5 bases at V and 2 bases at J, with 11 bases in the middle. Germline-derived CDR1 and CDR2 are SGHRS and YFSETQ. CDR3 DNA sequence: TGCGCCAGCAGTCAAGCTCAGACCTACGAGCAGTACTTC. It translates to CASSQAQTYEQYF.

The V call is TRBV6-1, the J call TRBJ2-7; D possibly corresponds to TRBD2 (5 bases). V was clipped by 4 bases and J by 4 bases, with 14 bases between them. Germline CDR1 is MNHNS and CDR2 is SASEGT. The CDR3 extends over 14 amino acids. Written as DNA, the CDR3 is TGTGCCAGCAGTGCCTCGGGAATCACTTACGAGCAGTACTTC. Its protein product is CASSASGITYEQYF.

The genes are TRBV2 and TRBJ1-5, with 7 bases lining up with TRBD1. Losses at the gene ends were 10 bases for V and 2 bases for J; bases not matched to a gene: 5. This CDR3 has 13 amino acids. Germline V gives CDR1 SNHLY, CDR2 FYNNEI. CDR3 coding DNA: TGTGCCACTCAGGGGGGAGGCAATCAGCCCCAGCATTTT. Protein product: CATQGGGNQPQHF.

The chain couples TRBV5-1 to TRBJ2-5; TRBD1 agrees at 7 bases. In germline, CDR1 is SGHRS, CDR2 YFSETQ. J lost 5 bases, V lost 4 bases, and 8 bases had no gene match. The CDR3 sequence is 14 residues long. The CDR3 region has the DNA TGCGCCAGCAGCCTAGACAGGGTTGGTGAGACCCAGTACTTC. Amino acid sequence: CASSLDRVGETQYF.

V is TRBV19 and J is TRBJ2-6; TRBD2 matches 9 bases. With V trimmed by 8 bases and J by 0 bases, 8 bases remained unmatched. The CDR3 loop spans 17 amino acids. CDR1 LNHDA and CDR2 SQIVND come from the germline V gene (reference sequence). The CDR3 nucleotides read TGTGCCAGTCAGACTAGCGGACAAAGCTCTGGGGCCAACGTCCTGACTTTC. It codes for CASQTSGQSSGANVLTF.

This chain joins TRBV6-1 and TRBJ2-5; 10 bases are shared with TRBD2. With the DNA end fitting TRBJ2-7 better, the J assignment may be wrong. The CDR3 totals 14 residues. Germline CDR1 MNHNS, CDR2 SASEGT. The CDR3 is CASSLPSSGSEQYF. The CDR3 nucleotides read TGTGCCAGCAGTTTGCCGTCTAGCGGGAGCGAGCAGTACTTC.

This clone was seen a single time. V gene TRBV2 combines with J gene TRBJ1-1; TRBD1 aligns across 9 bases. The CDR3 consists of 15 residues. With V trimmed by 6 bases and J by 4 bases, 9 bases remained unmatched. Germline V gene data show CDR1 as SNHLY and CDR2 as FYNNEI. The CDR3 DNA sequence: TGTGCCAGCAGCGTAGGGGGGACAGGGCTCACTGAAGCTTTCTTT. Amino acids: CASSVGGTGLTEAFF.

This chain links TRBV5-1 with TRBJ1-5; D possibly corresponds to TRBD1 (6 bases). Trimming stripped 2 bases from V and 6 bases from J, with 12 bases between. The length of the CDR3 is 14 residues. CDR1 and CDR2 (germline): SGHRS, YFSETQ. The CDR3 sequence is CASSLGGGGQPQHF. The CDR3 bases are TGCGCCAGCAGCTTAGGAGGGGGAGGTCAGCCCCAGCATTTT.

This chain connects TRBV5-1 to TRBJ2-2; a weak D match, TRBD1 (5 bases). Germline CDR1 reads SGHRS; CDR2 reads YFSETQ. The CDR3 contains 13 residues. Trimming took off 8 bases at V and 0 bases at J, with 8 bases between the two ends. The DNA of the CDR3 is TGCGCCAGACAGGACACGAACACCGGGGAGCTGTTTTTT. Its translation: CARQDTNTGELFF.

This clone was seen more than once but under ten times. The chain links TRBV29-1 to TRBJ1-5, with no clear D. The germline V and J ends were trimmed by 4 bases and 1 base, with 5 bases remaining between them. This CDR3 has 12 amino acids. Germline assignment: CDR1 SQVTM and CDR2 ANQGSEA. CDR3: CSVVASNQPQHF. The CDR3 DNA sequence: TGCAGCGTTGTCGCAAGCAATCAGCCCCAGCATTTT.

This clone turned up a few times. The chain couples TRBV30 to TRBJ2-5; D remains ambiguous. The V gene lost 2 bases and the J gene lost 2 bases, with 15 bases spanning the gap. CDR1 and CDR2 (germline): GTSNPN, SVGIG (reference sequence). This CDR3 is 15 amino acids long. CDR3 sequence reads: CAWSSGLLAQETQYF. Written as DNA, the CDR3 is TGTGCCTGGAGTAGTGGGTTGTTGGCTCAAGAGACCCAGTACTTC.

The chain uses TRBV6-1 and TRBJ2-2, with D possibly TRBD1 on 5 matching bases. The CDR3 runs to 14 residues. Germline V gene data show CDR1 as MNHNS and CDR2 as SASEGT. V lost 5 bases and J lost 1, with 8 bases in between. The CDR3 is CASSRQGNTGELFF. CDR3 DNA: TGTGCCAGCAGTAGGCAGGGGAACACCGGGGAGCTGTTTTTT.

This sequence joins TRBV11-2 and TRBJ1-1; TRBD1 might be the D (6 bases). This CDR3 has 15 residues. The V end lost 5 bases, the J end lost 10 bases, and 23 bases lay between the germline ends. The germline V gene has CDR1 SGHAT and CDR2 FQNNGV. CDR3 DNA sequence: TGTGCCAGCAGCCCAAGTGGGGGCATAGGGGGATCAGCTTTCTTT. Encoded protein: CASSPSGGIGGSAFF.

The genes are TRBV29-1 and TRBJ2-3; no clear D. CDR1 SQVTM and CDR2 ANQGSEA come from the germline V gene. This CDR3 is 16 amino acids long. The V end lost 0 bases, the J end lost 3 bases, and 16 bases lay between the germline ends. The CDR3 loop is CSVEDLLPSGTDTQYF. The CDR3 DNA is TGCAGCGTTGAAGATCTATTACCGAGTGGGACAGATACGCAGTATTTT.

The J gene is TRBJ1-3, the V gene TRBV2; 9 positions match TRBD1. Germline V gene sequence: CDR1 SNHLY, CDR2 FYNNEI. The V and J ends lost 7 bases and 1 base, in that order; junction bases with no gene match: 8. The CDR3 consists of 16 residues. The CDR3 sequence: CASTEGGQGSGNTIYF. The CDR3 DNA reads as TGTGCCAGCACGGAGGGGGGACAGGGATCTGGAAACACCATATATTTT.

The J gene is TRBJ2-5, the V gene TRBV14, with D possibly TRBD1 on 5 matching bases. From germline, CDR1 is SGHDN and CDR2 FVKESK. This CDR3 is built from 15 residues. V was shortened by 1 base and J by 0 bases, with 9 bases between the two germline ends. For the CDR3, the DNA is TGTGCCAGCAGCCAAGGTCAGGGCTACCAAGAGACCCAGTACTTC. It yields the protein CASSQGQGYQETQYF.

This rearrangement joins TRBV25-1 to TRBJ2-5; 8 bases are a match to TRBD1. Trimming took 3 bases from V and 5 from J; bases not matched to a gene: 2. This CDR3 is built from 13 residues. Germline assignment: CDR1 MGHDK and CDR2 SYGVNS. The CDR3 DNA reads TGTGCCAGCAGTGAGACAGGGGTGGAGACCCAGTACTTC. Its translation is CASSETGVETQYF.

The chain combines TRBV27 with TRBJ2-5, with D possibly TRBD1 on 6 matching bases. V was shortened by 8 bases and J by 1 base, with 17 bases between the two germline ends. Looked up from germline, CDR1 is MNHEY and CDR2 is SMNVEV (reference sequence). The CDR3 loop spans 15 amino acids. The CDR3 nucleotides are TGTGCCAGCGCTGTCAGGGGCGAATTCCAAGAGACCCAGTACTTC. Translating gives CASAVRGEFQETQYF.

In DNA form, the CDR3 reads TGTGCCAGCAGTTACGGGGCACGCCTTGAAGCTTTCTTT. The encoded protein is CASSYGARLEAFF. The chain couples TRBV6-5 to TRBJ1-1, with D perhaps TRBD1 (5 bases). Germline-derived CDR1 and CDR2 are MNHEY and SVGAGI. CDR3 size: 13 residues. The V gene lost 2 bases and the J gene lost 7 bases, with 11 bases spanning the gap.

This clone was detected only once. The genes are TRBV7-6 and TRBJ2-2; 12 positions match TRBD2. The CDR3 length is 18 residues. After removal of 1 base from V and 6 bases from J, the junction contained 9 bases not matched to a gene. CDR1 and CDR2 (germline): SGHVS, FNYEAQ. CDR3 in DNA: TGTGCCAGCAGCTTAGTCGCTAGCGGGGGGGCCGGACCCGGGGAGCTGTTTTTT. It translates to CASSLVASGGAGPGELFF. Looking up the rest from reference TRBV7-6 and TRBJ2-2 gives the full variable domain: GAGVSQSPRYKVTKRGQDVALRCDPISGHVSLYWYRQALGQGPEFLTYFNYEAQQDKSGLPNDRFSAERPEGSISTLTIQRTEQRDSAMYRCASSLVASGGAGPGELFFGEGSRLTVL.

The V call is TRBV6-1, the J call TRBJ2-7; D uncertain. Trimming left V 8 bases short and J 0 bases short, with 5 bases between. The CDR3 is 11 residues long. Germline V lookup: CDR1 MNHNS, CDR2 SASEGT. In nucleotides, the CDR3 is TGTGCCAGCGGGCGCTCCTACGAGCAGTACTTC. It yields the protein CASGRSYEQYF.